This TCR beta chain was documented in a study of T-cell memory formation after mild COVID-19. Broader study findings: The authors did not confirm SARS-CoV-2 specificity of second-wave clones peaking day 37.

In its sample, this clonotype was seen a few times. Its specificity is not known. TCRdb re-called the 5' RACE reads through MiXCR, storing one row per CDR3 protein. The table shows about 430,000 distinct CDR3 sequences, with 20% to 30% occurring only once. CDR3 length: 18 residues. Germline V CDR1 and CDR2: SGHNT, YENEEA. V shed 0 bases and J 1 base; nucleotides not matched to a gene: 11. Sequencing was carried out using PBMCs or a T cell subset sorted from them (not recorded which). The receptor's source is an adult woman who had mild COVID-19 (a few samples of this study predate the infection). Cell type and time point are not known. The chain is built from TRBV11-3 and TRBJ2-5, with 7 bases aligning to TRBD2. The CDR3 DNA follows: TGTGCCAGCAGCTTAGATCCTGTGACTAGCACCCTCCAAGAGACCCAGTACTTC. Translated: CASSLDPVTSTLQETQYF.